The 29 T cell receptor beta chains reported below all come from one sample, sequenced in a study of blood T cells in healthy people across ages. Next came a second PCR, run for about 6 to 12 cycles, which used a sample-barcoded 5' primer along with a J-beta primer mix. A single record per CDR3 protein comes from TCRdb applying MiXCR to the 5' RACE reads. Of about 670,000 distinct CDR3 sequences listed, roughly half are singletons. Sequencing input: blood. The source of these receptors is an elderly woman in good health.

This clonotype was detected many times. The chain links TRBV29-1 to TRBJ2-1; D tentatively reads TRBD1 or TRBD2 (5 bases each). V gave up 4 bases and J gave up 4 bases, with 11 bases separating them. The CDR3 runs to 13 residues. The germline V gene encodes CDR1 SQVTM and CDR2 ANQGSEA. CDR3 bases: TGCAGCGTTGTGGGGGACGGATACAATGAGCAGTTCTTC. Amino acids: CSVVGDGYNEQFF.

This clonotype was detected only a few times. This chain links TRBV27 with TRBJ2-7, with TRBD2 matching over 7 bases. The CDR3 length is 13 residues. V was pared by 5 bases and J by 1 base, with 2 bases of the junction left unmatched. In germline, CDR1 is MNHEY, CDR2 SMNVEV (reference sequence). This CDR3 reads CASSKRGSYEQYF. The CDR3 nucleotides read TGTGCCAGCAGTAAGCGGGGTTCCTACGAGCAGTACTTC.

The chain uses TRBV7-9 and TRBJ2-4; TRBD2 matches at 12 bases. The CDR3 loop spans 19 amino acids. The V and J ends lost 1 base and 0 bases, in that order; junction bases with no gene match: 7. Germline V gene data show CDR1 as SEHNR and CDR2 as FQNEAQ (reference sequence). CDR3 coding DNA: TGTGCCAGCAGCTTAGGAGGACGACTAGCGGGAGTAGCCAAAAACATTCAGTACTTC. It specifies CASSLGGRLAGVAKNIQYF.

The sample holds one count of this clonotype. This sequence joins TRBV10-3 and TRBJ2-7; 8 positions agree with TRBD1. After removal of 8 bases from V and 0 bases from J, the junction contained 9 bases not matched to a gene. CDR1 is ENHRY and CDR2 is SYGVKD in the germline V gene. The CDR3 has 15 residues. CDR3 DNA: TGTGCCATCGGTGTCGACAGGGGAAGCTCCTACGAGCAGTACTTC. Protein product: CAIGVDRGSSYEQYF.

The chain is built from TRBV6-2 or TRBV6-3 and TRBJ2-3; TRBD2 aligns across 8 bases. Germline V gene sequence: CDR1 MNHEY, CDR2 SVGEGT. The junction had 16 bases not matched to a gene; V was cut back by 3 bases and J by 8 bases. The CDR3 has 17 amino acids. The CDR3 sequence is CASSYNKGGGNHGTQYF. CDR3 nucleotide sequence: TGTGCCAGCAGTTATAATAAAGGCGGGGGGAACCACGGTACGCAGTATTTT.

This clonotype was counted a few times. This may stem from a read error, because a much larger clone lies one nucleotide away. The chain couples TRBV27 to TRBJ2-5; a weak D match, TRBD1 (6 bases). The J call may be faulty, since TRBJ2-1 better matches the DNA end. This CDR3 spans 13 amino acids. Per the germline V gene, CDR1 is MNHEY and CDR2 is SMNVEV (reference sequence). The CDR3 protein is CASKKGQTETQFF. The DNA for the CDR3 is TGTGCCAGCAAAAAAGGACAGACAGAGACCCAGTTCTTC.

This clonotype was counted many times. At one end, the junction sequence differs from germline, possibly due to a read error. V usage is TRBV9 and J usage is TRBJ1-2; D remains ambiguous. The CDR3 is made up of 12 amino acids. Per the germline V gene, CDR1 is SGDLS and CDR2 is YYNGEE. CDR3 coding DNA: TGTGCCAGCAGCGTAGCTGGATATGACTACACCTTC. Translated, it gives CASSVAGYDYTF.

The CDR3 spells CAISDSISYEQYF. The DNA of the CDR3 is TGTGCCATCAGTGACTCGATCTCCTACGAGCAGTACTTC. V and J are TRBV10-3 and TRBJ2-7, with unresolved D. Trimming cost V 3 bases and J 0 bases, with 6 bases left between them. The CDR3 length is 13 residues. Germline assignment: CDR1 ENHRY and CDR2 SYGVKD.

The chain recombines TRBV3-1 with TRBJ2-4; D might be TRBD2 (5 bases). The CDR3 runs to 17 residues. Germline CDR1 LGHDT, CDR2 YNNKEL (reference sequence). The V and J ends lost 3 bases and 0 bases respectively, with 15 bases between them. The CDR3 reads CASSHVGGGLAKNIQYF. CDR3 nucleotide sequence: TGTGCCAGCAGCCATGTCGGCGGCGGGTTAGCCAAAAACATTCAGTACTTC.

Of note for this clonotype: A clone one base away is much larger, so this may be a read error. CDR3 sequence reads: CSARDILQTDTRYF. In nucleotides, the CDR3 is TGCAGTGCCAGGGACATCCTACAAACAGATACGCGGTATTTT. The V gene is TRBV20-1, the J gene TRBJ2-3, with a tentative D call TRBD1 (6 bases). CDR3 length: 14 residues. Germline CDR1 DFQATT, CDR2 SNEGSKA (reference sequence).

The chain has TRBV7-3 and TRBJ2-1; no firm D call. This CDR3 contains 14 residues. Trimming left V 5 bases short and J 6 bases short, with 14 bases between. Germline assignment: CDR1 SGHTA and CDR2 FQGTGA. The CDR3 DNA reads TGTGCCAGCAGCCCCAACCTGATCGGCAATGAGCAGTTCTTC. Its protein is CASSPNLIGNEQFF.

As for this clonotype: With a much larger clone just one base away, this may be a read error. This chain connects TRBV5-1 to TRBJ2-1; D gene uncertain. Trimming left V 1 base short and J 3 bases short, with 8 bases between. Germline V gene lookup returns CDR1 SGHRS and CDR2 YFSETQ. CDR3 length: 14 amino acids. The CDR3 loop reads CASSLRSDYNEQFF. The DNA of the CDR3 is TGCGCCAGCAGCTTGAGGAGCGACTACAATGAGCAGTTCTTC.

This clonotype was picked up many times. CDR3 coding DNA: TGTGCCATCAGTGAGTCAGGAGGGGGAAATCAGCCCCAGCATTTT. Translated: CAISESGGGNQPQHF. The chain combines TRBV10-3 with TRBJ1-5, with D possibly TRBD1 on 6 matching bases. V lost 0 bases and J lost 4, with 10 bases in between. Germline CDR1 and CDR2: ENHRY and SYGVKD. This CDR3 is built from 15 residues.

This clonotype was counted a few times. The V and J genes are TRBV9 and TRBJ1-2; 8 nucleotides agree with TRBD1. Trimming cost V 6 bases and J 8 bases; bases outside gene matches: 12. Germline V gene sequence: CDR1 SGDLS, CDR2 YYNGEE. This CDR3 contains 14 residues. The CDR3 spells CASTPILTGDGYTF. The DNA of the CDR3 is TGTGCCAGCACCCCAATATTGACAGGGGACGGCTACACCTTC. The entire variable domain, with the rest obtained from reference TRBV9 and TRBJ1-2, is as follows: DSGVTQTPKHLITATGQRVTLRCSPRSGDLSVYWYQQSLDQGLQFLIQYYNGEERAKGNILERFSAQQFPDLHSELNLSSLELGDSALYFCASTPILTGDGYTFGSGTRLTVV.

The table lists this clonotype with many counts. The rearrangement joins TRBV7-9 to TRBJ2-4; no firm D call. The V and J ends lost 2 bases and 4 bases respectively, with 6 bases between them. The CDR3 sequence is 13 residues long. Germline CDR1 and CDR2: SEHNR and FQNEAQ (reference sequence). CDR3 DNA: TGTGCCAGCAGCTTACCCAGTAAAAACATTCAGTACTTC. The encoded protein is CASSLPSKNIQYF.

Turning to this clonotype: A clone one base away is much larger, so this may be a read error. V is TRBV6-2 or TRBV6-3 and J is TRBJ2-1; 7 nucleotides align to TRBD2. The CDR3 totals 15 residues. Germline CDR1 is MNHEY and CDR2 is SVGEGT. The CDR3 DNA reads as TGTGCCAGCAGTCAGCTAGCGGTCTCCTACAATAAGCAGTTCTTC. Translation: CASSQLAVSYNKQFF.

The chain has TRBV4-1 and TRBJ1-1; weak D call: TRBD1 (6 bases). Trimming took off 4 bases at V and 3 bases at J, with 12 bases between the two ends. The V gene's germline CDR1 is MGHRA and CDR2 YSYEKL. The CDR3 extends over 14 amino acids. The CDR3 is CASSLNRVDTEAFF. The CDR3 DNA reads TGCGCCAGCAGCCTTAACAGGGTGGACACTGAAGCTTTCTTT.

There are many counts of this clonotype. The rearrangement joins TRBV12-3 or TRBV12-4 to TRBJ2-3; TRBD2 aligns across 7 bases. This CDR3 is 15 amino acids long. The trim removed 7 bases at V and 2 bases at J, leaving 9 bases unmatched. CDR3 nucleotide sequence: TGTGCCAGCACTCCTGAAGCGGGGCCCACAGATACGCAGTATTTT. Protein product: CASTPEAGPTDTQYF.

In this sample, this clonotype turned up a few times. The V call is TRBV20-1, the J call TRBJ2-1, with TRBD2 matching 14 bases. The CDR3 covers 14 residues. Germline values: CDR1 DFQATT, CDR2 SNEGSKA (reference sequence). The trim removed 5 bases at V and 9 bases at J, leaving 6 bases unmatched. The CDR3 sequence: CSAGTSGRGSEQFF. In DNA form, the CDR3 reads TGCAGTGCTGGGACTAGCGGGAGAGGTAGTGAGCAGTTCTTC.

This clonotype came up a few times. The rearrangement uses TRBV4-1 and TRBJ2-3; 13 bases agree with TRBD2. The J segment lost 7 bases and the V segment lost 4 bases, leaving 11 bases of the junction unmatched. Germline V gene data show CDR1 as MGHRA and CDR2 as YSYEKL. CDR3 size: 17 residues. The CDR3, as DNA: TGCGCCAGCAGCCCCGGACTAGCGGGAGAAACAACAAATACGCAGTATTTT. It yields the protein CASSPGLAGETTNTQYF.

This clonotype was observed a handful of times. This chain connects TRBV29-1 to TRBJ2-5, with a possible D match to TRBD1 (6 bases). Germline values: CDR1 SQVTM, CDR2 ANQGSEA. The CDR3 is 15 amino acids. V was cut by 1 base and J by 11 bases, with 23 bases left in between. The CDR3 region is CSVEGGPGTYNEQYF. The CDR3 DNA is TGCAGCGTTGAAGGGGGGCCGGGAACCTACAATGAGCAGTACTTC.

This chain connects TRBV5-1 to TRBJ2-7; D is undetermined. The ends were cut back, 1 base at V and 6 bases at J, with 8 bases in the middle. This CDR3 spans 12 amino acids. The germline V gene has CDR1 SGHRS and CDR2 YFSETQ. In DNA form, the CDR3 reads TGCGCCAGCAGCTTGATTCGGGCCGAGCAGTACTTC. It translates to CASSLIRAEQYF.

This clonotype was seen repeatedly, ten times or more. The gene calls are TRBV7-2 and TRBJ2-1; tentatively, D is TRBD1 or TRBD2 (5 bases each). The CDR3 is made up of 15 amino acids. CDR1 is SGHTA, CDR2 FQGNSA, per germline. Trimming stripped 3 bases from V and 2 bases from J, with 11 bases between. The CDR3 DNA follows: TGTGCCAGCAGCTTCCGGAGAGGGGCCTACAATGAGCAGTTCTTC. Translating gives CASSFRRGAYNEQFF. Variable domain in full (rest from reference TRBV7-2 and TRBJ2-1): GAGVSQSPSNKVTEKGKDVELRCDPISGHTALYWYRQSLGQGLEFLIYFQGNSAPDKSGLPSDRFSAERTGGSVSTLTIQRTQQEDSAVYLCASSFRRGAYNEQFFGPGTRLTVL.

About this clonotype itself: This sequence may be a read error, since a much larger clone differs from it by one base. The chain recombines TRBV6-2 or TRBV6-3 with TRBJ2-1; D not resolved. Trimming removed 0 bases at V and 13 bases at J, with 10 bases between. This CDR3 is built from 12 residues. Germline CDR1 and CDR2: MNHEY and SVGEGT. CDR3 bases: TGTGCCAGCAGTTACTCGAAAGAGACCCAGTTCTTC. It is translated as CASSYSKETQFF.

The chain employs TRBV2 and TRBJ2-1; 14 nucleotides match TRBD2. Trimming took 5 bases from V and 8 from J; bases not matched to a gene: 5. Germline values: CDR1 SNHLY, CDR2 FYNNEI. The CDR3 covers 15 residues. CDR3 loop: CASSPTSGGAHEQFF. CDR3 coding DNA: TGTGCCAGCAGTCCGACTAGCGGGGGGGCCCATGAGCAGTTCTTC. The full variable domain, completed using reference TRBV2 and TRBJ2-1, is EPEVTQTPSHQVTQMGQEVILRCVPISNHLYFYWYRQILGQKVEFLVSFYNNEISEKSEIFDDQFSVERPDGSNFTLKIRSTKLEDSAMYFCASSPTSGGAHEQFFGPGTRLTVL.

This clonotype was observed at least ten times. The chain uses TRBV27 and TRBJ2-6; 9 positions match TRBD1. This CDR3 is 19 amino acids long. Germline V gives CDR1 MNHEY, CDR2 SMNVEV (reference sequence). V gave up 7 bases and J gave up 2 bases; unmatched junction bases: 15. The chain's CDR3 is CASTVTGTGMLTGANVLTF. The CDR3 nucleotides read TGTGCCAGCACTGTCACCGGGACAGGGATGTTAACTGGGGCCAACGTCCTGACTTTC.

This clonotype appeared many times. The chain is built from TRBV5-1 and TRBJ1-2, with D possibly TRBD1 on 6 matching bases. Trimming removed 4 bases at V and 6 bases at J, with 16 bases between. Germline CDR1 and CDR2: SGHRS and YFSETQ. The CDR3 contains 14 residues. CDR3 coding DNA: TGCGCCAGCAGCATCCGGACAGACCTGGATGGCTACACCTTC. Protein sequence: CASSIRTDLDGYTF.

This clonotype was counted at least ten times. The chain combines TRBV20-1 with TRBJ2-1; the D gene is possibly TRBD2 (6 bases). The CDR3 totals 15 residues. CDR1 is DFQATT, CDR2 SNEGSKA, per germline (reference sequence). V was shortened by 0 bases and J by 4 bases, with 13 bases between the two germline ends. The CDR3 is CSARDPLARYNEQFF. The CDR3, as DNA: TGCAGTGCTAGAGATCCGCTAGCGCGGTACAATGAGCAGTTCTTC.

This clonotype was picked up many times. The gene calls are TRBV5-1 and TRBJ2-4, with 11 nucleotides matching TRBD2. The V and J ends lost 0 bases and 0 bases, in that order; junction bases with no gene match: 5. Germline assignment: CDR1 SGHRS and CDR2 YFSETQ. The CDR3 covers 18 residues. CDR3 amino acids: CASSLGGTSGLAKNIQYF. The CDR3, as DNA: TGCGCCAGCAGCTTGGGGGGGACTAGCGGACTAGCCAAAAACATTCAGTACTTC.